The TCR beta chain described here comes from a study of T-cell reconstitution after alpha-beta-depleted transplantation in children. This clonotype was counted many times. Construction of the TCRbeta library involved unique molecular identifiers. TCRdb redid the calling of the PCR reads with MiXCR, one entry per CDR3 protein. The table includes roughly 670,000 distinct CDR3 sequences, under 15% detected once. V lost 4 bases and J lost 1, with 10 bases in between. In germline, CDR1 is SQVTM, CDR2 ANQGSEA. This CDR3 has 14 amino acids. The material was PBMCs, obtained before TCRalphabeta/CD19-depleted stem cell transplant. The chain joins TRBV29-1 to TRBJ2-2; possibly TRBD1 for D (5 bases). This clonotype was sampled from a girl aged 2 to 9 with congenital amegakaryocytic thrombocytopenia, due to receive a stem cell transplant. DNA for the CDR3: TGCAGCGTTGCCACAGGCTTGAACACCGGGGAGCTGTTTTTT. It translates to CSVATGLNTGELFF.